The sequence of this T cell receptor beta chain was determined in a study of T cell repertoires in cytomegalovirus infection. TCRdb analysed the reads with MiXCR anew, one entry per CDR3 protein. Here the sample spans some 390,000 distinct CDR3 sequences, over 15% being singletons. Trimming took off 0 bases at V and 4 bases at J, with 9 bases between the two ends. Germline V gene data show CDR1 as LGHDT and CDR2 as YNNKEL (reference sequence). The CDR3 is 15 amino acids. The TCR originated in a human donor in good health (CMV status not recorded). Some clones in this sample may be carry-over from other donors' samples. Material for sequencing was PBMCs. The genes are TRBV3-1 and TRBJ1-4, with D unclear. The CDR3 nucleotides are TGTGCCAGCAGCCAAGATTCCGGGTATAATGAAAAACTGTTTTTT. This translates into CASSQDSGYNEKLFF.